The clone carrying this T cell receptor beta chain has more than one count but fewer than ten. The antigen is unknown. This sample is drawn from a study of beta chain features in type 1 diabetes. Overall study results and limits: In cDNA sequencing, cells with high TCR expression could be over-represented.

Expressed TCRB transcripts got sequenced, as all isolated RNA was reverse transcribed. Data came from immunoSEQ multiplex PCR; TCRdb stores just in-frame clones and leaves some out. The repertoire holds 300,000 to 400,000 clones, approximately 11% seen once, with about 0.015% in the top ten. The length of the CDR3 is 15 residues. Looked up from germline, CDR1 is SGDLS and CDR2 is YYNGEE. The junction had 2 bases not matched to a gene; V was cut back by 0 bases and J by 3 bases. This clonotype originated in a woman aged 25 to 39 in good health. The sample was naive CD4+ T cells from blood. The gene calls are TRBV9 and TRBJ2-2; 7 nucleotides match TRBD2. The CDR3 sequence: CASSVGEGYTGELFF. The DNA for the CDR3 is TGTGCCAGCAGCGTAGGGGAGGGTTACACCGGGGAGCTGTTTTTT.